This TCR beta chain appears in the sequencing data of a study of CD8+ T cells in alopecia areata. Treatment: oral pan-JAK inhibitor, 5-10 mg twice daily. Trimming stripped 4 bases from V and 0 bases from J, with 10 bases between. This CDR3 spans 14 amino acids. CDR1 and CDR2 from the germline V gene are SGHRS and YFSETQ. Sequencing templates came from extracted RNA that was reverse transcribed into cDNA. The data were produced by immunoSEQ multiplex PCR, yet TCRdb's version contains in-frame clones alone and is incomplete. The table has 270,000 or so clones, roughly 64% seen once; the top ten hold more than 1.5%. Notes on the study in general: Many expanded lesional clones stayed in scalp and blood while on tofacitinib. Whereas mice showed it more clearly, TCR sharing across patients was murkier, possibly because of HLA. As there was one nonresponder, how baseline CD8+ expansion relates to response remains uncertain.

Remarks on this clone: Its target is unknown.

The origin of this receptor is a human donor with alopecia areata. This sample comprised CD4+ T cells sorted from blood, obtained at week 24, from a patient treated with tofacitinib. V gene TRBV5-1 combines with J gene TRBJ1-2; D might be TRBD1 (5 bases). In DNA form, the CDR3 reads TGCGCCAGCAGCGCCGGGACGGCTAACTATGGCTACACCTTC. Its translation is CASSAGTANYGYTF.